This is a list of T cell receptor beta chains from one sample in a study of cytomegalovirus exposure and HLA in healthy donors. Profiling relied on immunoSEQ multiplex PCR, and the TCRdb table lists in-frame clones only, not all of them. The sample records around 140,000 clones, 65% to 85% being singletons. Specimen: PBMCs. The receptor source for this set is a woman in her late teens or twenties in good health and CMV-seronegative. The CDR3 runs from the conserved cysteine through the conserved F or W. D genes are given only for firm matches. For some rows the clone size is stated as once, few or many, or as a class when expanded; others skip it.

size,V,J,D,length,CDR3,DNA
NA,TRBV5-5,TRBJ1-4,NA,16,CASSSSVDSPNEKLFF,TGTGCCAGCAGCTCCTCCGTGGACAGCCCTAATGAAAAACTGTTTTTT
NA,TRBV18,TRBJ2-3,NA,14,CASSTRERTDTQYF,TGTGCCAGCTCAACGCGCGAACGCACAGATACGCAGTATTTT
once,TRBV29-1,TRBJ2-7,NA,14,CSAKQGPSSYEQYF,TGCAGCGCAAAACAGGGCCCGAGCTCCTACGAGCAGTACTTC
NA,TRBV6-1,TRBJ1-2,NA,15,CASSEALDRDYGYTF,TGTGCCAGCAGTGAGGCCCTCGACAGAGACTATGGCTACACCTTC
NA,TRBV4-1,TRBJ1-1,NA,13,CASSQVIGSKAFF,TGCGCCAGCAGCCAAGTGATCGGGTCTAAAGCTTTCTTT
NA,TRBV2,TRBJ1-4,NA,15,CASRDSGLPNEKLFF,TGTGCCAGCAGGGACTCCGGTCTACCCAATGAAAAACTGTTTTTT
NA,TRBV5-1,TRBJ2-1,NA,13,CASRRDTGNEQFF,TGCGCCAGCAGGCGGGATACGGGCAATGAGCAGTTCTTC
many,TRBV10-2,TRBJ2-3,NA,13,CASRFGGQDTQYF,TGCGCCAGCAGATTCGGGGGGCAAGATACGCAGTATTTT
NA,TRBV6-1,TRBJ1-2,TRBD1,14,CASKRTGGIYGYTF,TGTGCCAGCAAGAGGACAGGAGGGATCTATGGCTACACCTTC
NA,TRBV6-1,TRBJ1-5,TRBD1,16,CASSEWFRDREMPQHF,TGTGCCAGCAGTGAATGGTTCAGGGACAGGGAGATGCCCCAGCATTTT
few,TRBV5-4,TRBJ2-3,TRBD1,15,CASSPTGTSTDTQYF,TGTGCCAGCAGCCCGACAGGGACAAGCACAGATACGCAGTATTTT
NA,TRBV6-6,TRBJ2-7,TRBD2,14,CASSSGLVAYEQYF,TGTGCCAGCAGTTCGGGACTAGTGGCCTACGAGCAGTACTTC
NA,TRBV11-2,TRBJ2-4,NA,15,CASSLDLANVNIQYF,TGTGCCAGCAGCTTAGATCTAGCGAATGTGAACATTCAGTACTTC
NA,TRBV7-9,TRBJ1-1,NA,14,CASSLQVGNTEAFF,TGTGCCAGCAGCCTACAGGTGGGGAACACTGAAGCTTTCTTT
once,TRBV30,TRBJ2-1,NA,13,CAWNARGTNEQFF,TGTGCCTGGAACGCGAGGGGGACCAATGAGCAGTTCTTC